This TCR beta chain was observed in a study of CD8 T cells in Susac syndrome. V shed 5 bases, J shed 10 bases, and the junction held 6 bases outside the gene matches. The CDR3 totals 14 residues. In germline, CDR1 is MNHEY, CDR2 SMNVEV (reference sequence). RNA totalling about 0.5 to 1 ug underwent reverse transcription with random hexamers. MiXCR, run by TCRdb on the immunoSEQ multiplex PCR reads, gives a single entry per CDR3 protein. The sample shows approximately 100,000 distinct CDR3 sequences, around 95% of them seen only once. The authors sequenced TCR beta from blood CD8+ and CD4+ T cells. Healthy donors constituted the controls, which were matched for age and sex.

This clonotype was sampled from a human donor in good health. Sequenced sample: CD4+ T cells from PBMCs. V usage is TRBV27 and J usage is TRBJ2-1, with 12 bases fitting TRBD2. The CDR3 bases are TGTGCCAGCAGTGGACTAGCGGGAATTGTGGAGCAGTTCTTC. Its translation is CASSGLAGIVEQFF.